These 27 T cell receptor beta chains share one sample of origin, sequenced in a study of T-cell reconstitution after alpha-beta-depleted transplantation in children. The TCRbeta library was prepared with unique molecular identifiers. TCRdb ran MiXCR on the PCR reads and lists one entry per CDR3 protein. This table has about 580,000 distinct CDR3 sequences, under 25% appearing once. The material was PBMCs, mostly from graft donor cells, obtained 360 days after TCRalphabeta/CD19-depleted stem cell transplant. All receptors derive from a boy under two years old who had a stem cell transplant for acute myeloid leukemia, so the T cells may come from the graft donor.

This clonotype was counted ten times or more. The chain couples TRBV12-3 or TRBV12-4 to TRBJ1-6; no firm D call. Trimming cost V 3 bases and J 9 bases, with 6 bases left between them. The CDR3 covers 12 residues. Here the CDR3 reads CASSLVRSPLHF. CDR3 nucleotides: TGTGCCAGCAGTTTGGTTCGTTCACCCCTCCACTTT.

The chain uses TRBV4-1 and TRBJ2-1; D is unclear. The CDR3 has 14 residues. The V gene lost 8 bases and the J gene lost 6 bases, with 17 bases spanning the gap. In germline, CDR1 is MGHRA, CDR2 YSYEKL. The CDR3 here is CASAYGVSGNEQFF. The CDR3 DNA reads TGCGCCAGCGCGTATGGTGTATCCGGCAATGAGCAGTTCTTC.

This chain connects TRBV3-1 to TRBJ2-1, with D tentatively TRBD1 or TRBD2 (5 bases each). Germline CDR1 LGHDT, CDR2 YNNKEL (reference sequence). The CDR3 extends over 18 amino acids. The V end was cut by 1 base, the J end by 3 bases, with 19 bases between. The CDR3 sequence is CASSQGRLGDRVYNEQFF. The CDR3 region has the DNA TGTGCCAGCAGCCAAGGCAGGTTGGGGGATCGGGTCTACAATGAGCAGTTCTTC.

This clonotype was recorded at least ten times. This chain connects TRBV29-1 to TRBJ2-5, with D hard to call. Between the trimmed V and J ends, which lost 2 bases and 1 base, there was a span of 8 bases. Germline V gives CDR1 SQVTM, CDR2 ANQGSEA. The CDR3 is made up of 13 amino acids. This CDR3 is CSVESTPQETQYF. In DNA, the CDR3 is TGCAGCGTTGAATCGACACCCCAAGAGACCCAGTACTTC.

The rearrangement links TRBV2 to TRBJ1-2; D is perhaps TRBD1 (5 bases). The germline V gene has CDR1 SNHLY and CDR2 FYNNEI. The CDR3 contains 12 residues. The V and J ends lost 7 bases and 8 bases respectively, with 14 bases between them. The CDR3: CASTSGTLGYTF. For the CDR3, the DNA is TGTGCCAGCACTTCCGGGACTCTAGGCTACACCTTC.

The chain has TRBV5-1 and TRBJ2-2; unclear D gene. V dropped 0 bases and J dropped 6 bases, with 12 bases sitting between them. The germline CDR1 and CDR2 sequences are SGHRS and YFSETQ. This CDR3 contains 15 residues. CDR3 sequence (DNA): TGCGCCAGCAGCTTGGTAGATCCCGTGGCCGGGGAGCTGTTTTTT. Translating it yields CASSLVDPVAGELFF.

The chain joins TRBV29-1 to TRBJ1-1, with D unclear. Germline V gives CDR1 SQVTM, CDR2 ANQGSEA. V lost 1 base, J lost 5 bases, and 11 bases lay in between. The CDR3 contains 13 residues. The CDR3 DNA reads TGCAGCGTTGAAGGGAGGGCTTGGACTGAAGCTTTCTTT. It translates to CSVEGRAWTEAFF.

This clonotype was seen at least ten times. This sequence joins TRBV29-1 and TRBJ1-1, with a weak D call TRBD1 (6 bases). The CDR3 spans 11 residues. V dropped 7 bases and J dropped 8 bases, with 14 bases sitting between them. CDR1 SQVTM and CDR2 ANQGSEA come from the germline V gene. This chain's CDR3 is CSAQTGTEAFF. CDR3 in DNA: TGCAGCGCCCAAACCGGGACAGAAGCTTTCTTT.

This clonotype was detected many times. The chain couples TRBV20-1 to TRBJ2-7; possibly TRBD2 for D (5 bases). This CDR3 has 14 residues. V dropped 6 bases and J dropped 2 bases, with 17 bases sitting between them. The germline V gene encodes CDR1 DFQATT and CDR2 SNEGSKA (reference sequence). The CDR3 here is CSARRNGVPYEQYV. CDR3 DNA sequence: TGCAGTGCCCGAAGGAACGGGGTTCCCTACGAGCAGTACGTC.

V and J are TRBV6-5 and TRBJ1-5; 8 nucleotides align to TRBD1. The germline CDR1 and CDR2 sequences are MNHEY and SVGAGI. V dropped 1 base and J dropped 5; count of bases not matched to a gene: 4. The CDR3 is made up of 15 amino acids. The CDR3 sequence: CASSYYSTGDQPQHF. The CDR3, as DNA: TGTGCCAGCAGTTACTACTCGACAGGGGATCAGCCCCAGCATTTT.

The J gene is TRBJ1-2, the V gene TRBV3-1; perhaps TRBD1 as D (5 bases). CDR1 is LGHDT, CDR2 YNNKEL, per germline (reference sequence). This CDR3 is 16 amino acids long. Trimming removed 1 base from V and 0 bases from J, with 12 bases in between. The CDR3 protein is CASSQGRDITNYGYTF. The CDR3 nucleotides read TGTGCCAGCAGCCAAGGCAGGGATATCACTAACTATGGCTACACCTTC.

Many counts were recorded for this clonotype. This sequence joins TRBV28 and TRBJ2-1; 8 bases line up with TRBD1. J was trimmed by 2 bases and V by 2 bases; bases with no gene match: 5. CDR1 is MDHEN, CDR2 SYDVKM, per germline. The CDR3 consists of 16 residues. This chain's CDR3 is CASSLPQGATYNEQFF. The DNA of the CDR3 is TGTGCCAGCAGTTTACCTCAGGGGGCGACCTACAATGAGCAGTTCTTC.

This clonotype was found a few times. The chain uses TRBV20-1 and TRBJ1-2; D not certain. CDR1 and CDR2 from the germline V gene are DFQATT and SNEGSKA (reference sequence). This CDR3 contains 16 residues. V lost 0 bases to trimming and J lost 0 bases, with 14 bases between them. CDR3: CSARDAAILANYGYTF. CDR3 sequence (DNA): TGCAGTGCTAGAGATGCAGCAATTCTAGCTAACTATGGCTACACCTTC.

V usage is TRBV6-1 and J usage is TRBJ2-7, with 7 bases identical to TRBD2. The CDR3 length is 17 residues. V lost 6 bases, J lost 0 bases, and 14 bases stayed unmatched. Germline CDR1 MNHNS, CDR2 SASEGT. Here the CDR3 DNA reads TGTGCCAGCAGGCCTCAGGCTAGCGGTTATAGCTCCTACGAGCAGTACTTC. Translation: CASRPQASGYSSYEQYF.

The J gene is TRBJ1-1, the V gene TRBV29-1, with a weak D call TRBD1 (6 bases). The CDR3 sequence is 11 residues long. Germline CDR1 reads SQVTM; CDR2 reads ANQGSEA. Trimming left V 7 bases short and J 7 bases short, with 13 bases between. The CDR3 nucleotides are TGCAGCGGCGGACAGAACCTTGAAGCTTTCTTT. Translation: CSGGQNLEAFF.

The chain has TRBV9 and TRBJ2-2; 8 bases fit TRBD1. V gave up 4 bases and J gave up 6 bases; unmatched junction bases: 11. Germline V gene sequence: CDR1 SGDLS, CDR2 YYNGEE. The CDR3 has 16 amino acids. Here the CDR3 DNA reads TGTGCCAGCAGCCCCAGGGGGACAGGTGATCCCGGGGAGCTGTTTTTT. This translates into CASSPRGTGDPGELFF.

This clonotype has only a few counts. The chain employs TRBV12-3 or TRBV12-4 and TRBJ1-2; TRBD1 agrees at 9 bases. V dropped 7 bases and J dropped 4; count of bases not matched to a gene: 7. The CDR3 has 14 residues. The CDR3 DNA is TGTGCCAGCAAAGGAACGACAGGGGGCTATGGCTACACCTTC. Protein product: CASKGTTGGYGYTF.

This clonotype was seen more than once but under ten times. The genes are TRBV6-1 and TRBJ2-7, with D possibly being TRBD2 (5 bases). CDR1 MNHNS and CDR2 SASEGT come from the germline V gene. The CDR3 has 13 residues. V lost 2 bases to trimming and J lost 5 bases, with 10 bases between them. CDR3 sequence reads: CASSETRVHEQYV. DNA for the CDR3: TGTGCCAGCAGTGAAACGCGGGTACACGAGCAGTACGTC.

The V gene is TRBV5-1, the J gene TRBJ1-1; 8 bases are shared with TRBD1. Per germline, CDR1 SGHRS and CDR2 YFSETQ. The trim removed 4 bases at V and 6 bases at J, leaving 11 bases unmatched. The CDR3 covers 15 residues. The DNA of the CDR3 is TGCGCCAGCAGCCTGAGGACAGGGAGGGACTCTGAAGCTTTCTTT. This codes for CASSLRTGRDSEAFF.

This chain uses TRBV12-3 or TRBV12-4 with TRBJ2-3; D perhaps matches TRBD2 (6 bases). The CDR3 has 14 amino acids. The V end was cut by 1 base, the J end by 4 bases, with 9 bases between. This CDR3 reads CASSLGEEADTQYF. Written as DNA, the CDR3 is TGTGCCAGCAGTTTAGGGGAGGAGGCAGATACGCAGTATTTT.

The chain uses TRBV5-1 and TRBJ2-3; tentatively, D is TRBD1 (7 bases). V lost 5 bases, J lost 4 bases, and 20 bases lay in between. The CDR3 sequence is 16 residues long. Germline CDR1 and CDR2: SGHRS and YFSETQ. CDR3: CASRELRQGGPDTQYF. In nucleotides, the CDR3 is TGCGCCAGCAGGGAGTTGAGGCAGGGGGGACCAGATACGCAGTATTTT.

V and J are TRBV7-2 and TRBJ2-1, with 11 nucleotides matching TRBD2. The germline CDR1 and CDR2 sequences are SGHTA and FQGNSA. This CDR3 has 17 residues. V gave up 0 bases and J gave up 10 bases; unmatched junction bases: 11. CDR3 protein: CASSLADSGGAMGEQFF. DNA of the CDR3: TGTGCCAGCAGCTTAGCCGATAGCGGGGGGGCGATGGGGGAGCAGTTCTTC.

This clonotype was observed many times. This CDR3 is CASSLGSLAVQETQYF. CDR3 nucleotides: TGTGCCAGCAGCTTAGGGTCGCTAGCGGTGCAAGAGACCCAGTACTTC. J is TRBJ2-5 and V is TRBV7-2, with 7 bases matching TRBD2. Losses at the gene ends were 1 base for V and 2 bases for J; bases not matched to a gene: 7. Per germline, CDR1 SGHTA and CDR2 FQGNSA. CDR3 length: 16 residues.

This clonotype was recorded many times. V and J are TRBV20-1 and TRBJ2-7; D is perhaps TRBD2 (6 bases). Germline V lookup: CDR1 DFQATT, CDR2 SNEGSKA (reference sequence). Trimming shortened V by 6 bases and J by 5 bases, and 20 bases separated the two germline ends. The CDR3 totals 14 residues. The CDR3 DNA reads as TGCAGTGCAGTCCGGGACTCCCCCCCGGACGAGCAGTACTTC. This translates into CSAVRDSPPDEQYF.

V is TRBV6-1 and J is TRBJ2-2; D is tentatively TRBD1 or TRBD2 (5 bases each). Germline V CDR1 and CDR2: MNHNS, SASEGT. Deletions cut 6 bases from V and 4 bases from J, with 27 bases between. This CDR3 is 19 amino acids long. The CDR3 DNA is TGTGCCAGCAGCCGTGGGACGGTCGACGGGTTTGTGAGCACCGGGGAGCTGTTTTTT. This encodes CASSRGTVDGFVSTGELFF.

The chain uses TRBV6-2 or TRBV6-3 and TRBJ1-5; unclear D gene. V lost 6 bases and J lost 2, with 14 bases in between. Germline V lookup: CDR1 MNHEY, CDR2 SVGEGT. This CDR3 contains 15 residues. CDR3 region: CASRASSWGNQPQHF. CDR3 DNA sequence: TGTGCCAGCAGGGCCTCCTCATGGGGCAATCAGCCCCAGCATTTT.

This clonotype showed up just a few times. The chain couples TRBV5-6 to TRBJ2-1, with unresolved D. Trimming left V 4 bases short and J 2 bases short, with 10 bases between. The CDR3 spans 14 residues. Germline V CDR1 and CDR2: SGHDT, YYEEEE. The CDR3 region is CASSERTAYNEQFF. The CDR3 nucleotides are TGTGCCAGCAGCGAAAGGACCGCCTACAATGAGCAGTTCTTC.